A selection of T cell receptor beta chains follows, all from one sample in a study of T-cell memory formation after mild COVID-19. TCRdb independently ran MiXCR on the 5' RACE reads; one entry per CDR3 protein. Here the sample spans a few hundred thousand distinct CDR3 sequences, about 17% being singletons. Sequencing was performed on PBMCs or a T cell subset sorted from them (not recorded which). The receptors were sampled from a man younger than 35 who had mild COVID-19 (a few samples of this study predate the infection). Cell type and time point are not known. Each CDR3 is given with its conserved first and last residue. A D gene is named only where the DNA matches it firmly. Clone size appears in some rows only: once, few, many, or a class for an expanded clone.

D: -; V: TRBV12-3/TRBV12-4; J: TRBJ2-3; size: -; CDR3: CASSHGGGDTQYF; DNA: TGTGCCAGCAGTCACGGGGGAGGTGATACGCAGTATTTT
D: TRBD1; V: TRBV2; J: TRBJ1-5; size: -; CDR3: CASSEETGTNQPQHF; DNA: TGTGCCAGCAGTGAGGAGACAGGGACCAATCAGCCCCAGCATTTT
D: -; V: TRBV5-1; J: TRBJ2-2; size: few; CDR3: CASSLFPTAGELFF; DNA: TGCGCCAGCAGCTTGTTTCCGACGGCCGGGGAGCTGTTTTTT
D: -; V: TRBV29-1; J: TRBJ1-1; size: -; CDR3: CSDGEGTEAFF; DNA: TGCAGCGATGGAGAGGGCACTGAAGCTTTCTTT
D: -; V: TRBV7-8; J: TRBJ1-5; size: many; CDR3: CASSLRRVDQPQHF; DNA: TGTGCCAGCAGCTTAAGGAGGGTGGATCAGCCCCAGCATTTT
D: -; V: TRBV7-3; J: TRBJ1-6; size: few; CDR3: CASSLPGRPLHF; DNA: TGTGCCAGCAGCTTACCAGGAAGGCCCCTCCACTTT
D: TRBD1; V: TRBV30; J: TRBJ1-5; size: few; CDR3: CAWSDRGNQPQHF; DNA: TGTGCCTGGAGCGACAGGGGGAATCAGCCCCAGCATTTT
D: TRBD1; V: TRBV12-3/TRBV12-4; J: TRBJ1-1; size: many; CDR3: CASSWDRDTEAFF; DNA: TGTGCCAGCAGTTGGGACAGAGACACTGAAGCTTTCTTT
D: TRBD1; V: TRBV20-1; J: TRBJ2-5; size: -; CDR3: CSAAEDRAETQYF; DNA: TGCAGTGCGGCGGAGGACAGGGCTGAGACCCAGTACTTC
D: -; V: TRBV12-3/TRBV12-4; J: TRBJ1-2; size: -; CDR3: CASSLNGYGYTF; DNA: TGTGCCAGCAGTTTGAACGGTTATGGCTACACCTTC
D: -; V: TRBV18; J: TRBJ1-6; size: -; CDR3: CASSLAFGVSSYNSPLHF; DNA: TGTGCCAGCTCACTGGCCTTCGGCGTGAGCTCCTATAATTCACCCCTCCACTTT
D: TRBD2; V: TRBV6-5; J: TRBJ2-7; size: few; CDR3: CASSPAPFSGGTAYEQYF; DNA: TGTGCCAGCAGTCCGGCGCCATTTAGCGGGGGGACCGCTTACGAGCAGTACTTC
D: -; V: TRBV20-1; J: TRBJ2-7; size: -; CDR3: CSAREDRDFSYEQYF; DNA: TGCAGTGCTAGAGAGGATCGGGACTTCTCCTACGAGCAGTACTTC
D: TRBD2; V: TRBV11-2; J: TRBJ2-3; size: -; CDR3: CASSLKTSGGVRDTQYF; DNA: TGTGCCAGCAGCTTAAAAACTAGCGGGGGCGTTCGAGATACGCAGTATTTT
D: TRBD2; V: TRBV4-3; J: TRBJ2-1; size: -; CDR3: CASSQGGGNTYNEQFF; DNA: TGCGCCAGCAGCCAAGGCGGGGGGAACACCTACAATGAGCAGTTCTTC
D: TRBD1; V: TRBV28; J: TRBJ1-5; size: few; CDR3: CASSATGGGQPQHF; DNA: TGTGCCAGCAGTGCGACAGGGGGTGGTCAGCCCCAGCATTTT
D: -; V: TRBV7-6; J: TRBJ2-6; size: few; CDR3: CASSRGTSGANVLTF; DNA: TGTGCCAGCAGCCGAGGGACCTCTGGGGCCAACGTCCTGACTTTC
D: -; V: TRBV11-3; J: TRBJ2-3; size: -; CDR3: CASSSDRTRQYF; DNA: TGTGCCAGCAGCTCCGACAGGACCCGGCAGTATTTT
D: -; V: TRBV29-1; J: TRBJ1-1; size: -; CDR3: CSVEGTEAFF; DNA: TGCAGCGTTGAAGGTACTGAAGCTTTCTTT
D: TRBD1; V: TRBV18; J: TRBJ1-1; size: -; CDR3: CASSLRTGMPTEAFF; DNA: TGTGCCAGCTCACTGAGGACAGGGATGCCCACTGAAGCTTTCTTT
D: TRBD2; V: TRBV5-1; J: TRBJ2-5; size: -; CDR3: CASSPGTIQETQYF; DNA: TGCGCCAGCAGCCCCGGGACTATCCAAGAGACCCAGTACTTC
D: -; V: TRBV5-8; J: TRBJ2-3; size: few; CDR3: CASSLGISSTDTQYF; DNA: TGTGCCAGCAGCTTGGGAATTTCTAGCACAGATACGCAGTATTTT
D: TRBD1; V: TRBV5-1; J: TRBJ2-7; size: -; CDR3: CASSWTGERSYEQYF; DNA: TGCGCCAGCAGCTGGACAGGCGAGAGATCCTACGAGCAGTACTTC
D: TRBD1; V: TRBV14; J: TRBJ1-2; size: -; CDR3: CASSQTQGGAWGYTF; DNA: TGTGCCAGCAGCCAGACGCAGGGGGGCGCGTGGGGCTACACCTTC
D: -; V: TRBV3-1; J: TRBJ2-3; size: few; CDR3: CASSRDPPDTQYF; DNA: TGTGCCAGCAGCAGGGACCCCCCGGATACGCAGTATTTT
D: -; V: TRBV29-1; J: TRBJ1-5; size: -; CDR3: CSAEIQDSNQPQHF; DNA: TGCAGCGCTGAGATACAGGATAGCAATCAGCCCCAGCATTTT
D: TRBD2; V: TRBV7-9; J: TRBJ2-1; size: many; CDR3: CASNSGGTYNEQFF; DNA: TGTGCCAGCAATAGCGGGGGCACCTACAATGAGCAGTTCTTC
D: -; V: TRBV10-3; J: TRBJ1-1; size: -; CDR3: CAIGKVNTEAFF; DNA: TGTGCCATCGGCAAGGTGAACACTGAAGCTTTCTTT
D: -; V: TRBV4-1; J: TRBJ2-3; size: few; CDR3: CASIGQTDTQYF; DNA: TGCGCCAGCATAGGACAGACAGATACGCAGTATTTT
D: -; V: TRBV20-1; J: TRBJ2-3; size: -; CDR3: CSASLAGQSDTQYF; DNA: TGCAGTGCTAGTTTGGCGGGACAATCAGATACGCAGTATTTT
D: -; V: TRBV7-2; J: TRBJ2-5; size: -; CDR3: CASSLGGLEETQYF; DNA: TGTGCCAGCAGCTTAGGGGGCCTGGAAGAGACCCAGTACTTC
D: TRBD2; V: TRBV7-2; J: TRBJ2-7; size: once; CDR3: CASRPGVAGGVVYEQYF; DNA: TGTGCCAGCCGCCCTGGGGTAGCGGGGGGAGTTGTCTACGAGCAGTACTTC